The 29 T cell receptor beta chains given below trace back to one sample, sequenced in a study of cytomegalovirus exposure and HLA in healthy donors. Amplification used 60 Vbeta primers and 13 Jbeta primers. Using immunoSEQ multiplex PCR, the repertoire was profiled, and TCRdb retains in-frame clones only, with some absent. This table has 90,000 to 120,000 clones, approximately 73% appearing once. Sample: PBMCs. The source of these receptors is a man aged 25-40 years in good health and CMV-seronegative.

This clone appeared a few times. The CDR3 sequence is CASSQGERAWDTQYF. In DNA, the CDR3 is TGTGCCAGCAGCCAAGGGGAGAGGGCCTGGGATACGCAGTATTTT. The gene calls are TRBV14 and TRBJ2-3; possible D gene TRBD2, 5 bases. Germline CDR1 reads SGHDN; CDR2 reads FVKESK. Deletions cut 1 base from V and 6 bases from J, with 14 bases between. The CDR3 length is 15 residues.

V usage is TRBV7-9 and J usage is TRBJ1-1; D not certain. This CDR3 comprises 17 residues. Trimming cost V 1 base and J 4 bases, with 19 bases left between them. Germline assignment: CDR1 SEHNR and CDR2 FQNEAQ (reference sequence). The CDR3 reads CASSLGDGRAVSTEAFF. The CDR3 region has the DNA TGTGCCAGCAGCTTAGGAGATGGGCGGGCCGTGAGCACTGAAGCTTTCTTT.

The chain is built from TRBV5-4 and TRBJ1-1; D is possibly TRBD1 (6 bases). Germline CDR1 is SGHNT and CDR2 is YYREEE (reference sequence). Trimming took 0 bases from V and 1 from J, leaving 7 bases between them. This CDR3 contains 14 residues. The CDR3 DNA sequence: TGTGCCAGCAGCTTGGGGGGGCCGAACACTGAAGCTTTCTTT. Translated: CASSLGGPNTEAFF.

The CDR3 spells CASRTTGTGVIYEQYF. Written as DNA, the CDR3 is TGTGCCAGCAGAACCACCGGGACAGGGGTCATCTACGAGCAGTACTTC. The chain links TRBV28 to TRBJ2-7; 10 bases are a match to TRBD1. This CDR3 region has 16 residues. The ends lost 6 bases at V and 3 bases at J; junction bases unmatched: 11. Germline values: CDR1 MDHEN, CDR2 SYDVKM.

This clone was seen more than once but under ten times. CDR3 sequence: CASRGTGENTGELFF. The CDR3 DNA reads TGCGCCAGCCGTGGGACAGGGGAGAACACCGGGGAGCTGTTTTTT. The genes are TRBV10-1 and TRBJ2-2; 10 bases line up with TRBD1. CDR3 size: 15 residues. In germline, CDR1 is WNHNN, CDR2 SYGVQD (reference sequence). V shed 8 bases and J 1 base; nucleotides not matched to a gene: 4.

The chain has TRBV5-1 and TRBJ1-1; D not certain. Germline V gene data show CDR1 as SGHRS and CDR2 as YFSETQ. The germline V and J ends were trimmed by 0 bases and 2 bases, with 11 bases remaining between them. This CDR3 has 15 residues. DNA of the CDR3: TGCGCCAGCAGCTTGGATCCAGGCCTCAACACTGAAGCTTTCTTT. Translated: CASSLDPGLNTEAFF.

Remarks on this clone: The sample contains more than one DNA sequence encoding this CDR3. Written as DNA, the CDR3 is TGCGCCAGCAGCTTGGCCCCGGGACAGGTATTCAACACTGAAGCTTTCTTT. It yields the protein CASSLAPGQVFNTEAFF. V gene TRBV5-1 combines with J gene TRBJ1-1, with TRBD1 matching over 8 bases. V was clipped by 0 bases and J by 2 bases; unmatched bases: 9. CDR3 length: 17 amino acids. Germline V gives CDR1 SGHRS, CDR2 YFSETQ.

The CDR3 DNA is TGTGCCAGCAGTTACAGACAGGTTAATGAAAAACTGTTTTTT. This sequence encodes CASSYRQVNEKLFF. V and J are TRBV6-5 and TRBJ1-4; weak D call: TRBD1 (6 bases). This CDR3 contains 14 residues. Trimming removed 2 bases from V and 4 bases from J, with 8 bases in between. The germline gives CDR1 MNHEY, CDR2 SVGAGI.

The rearrangement joins TRBV4-1 to TRBJ2-1, with 16 bases fitting TRBD2. Per germline, CDR1 MGHRA and CDR2 YSYEKL. The CDR3 spans 19 residues. V dropped 1 base and J dropped 7; count of bases not matched to a gene: 10. In nucleotides, the CDR3 is TGCGCCAGCAGCCAAGTTGCAGGGACTAGCGGGGGGGTGGGTAATGAGCAGTTCTTC. Residues: CASSQVAGTSGGVGNEQFF.

This clone was seen only a few times. The J gene is TRBJ2-1, the V gene TRBV27, with D possibly TRBD2 on 5 matching bases. Trimming took off 2 bases at V and 0 bases at J, with 11 bases between the two ends. This CDR3 is built from 16 residues. CDR1 and CDR2 from the germline V gene are MNHEY and SMNVEV (reference sequence). CDR3 in DNA: TGTGCCAGCAGTTTAGTTGAGGGCCTCTCCTACAATGAGCAGTTCTTC. It is translated as CASSLVEGLSYNEQFF.

The chain employs TRBV5-4 and TRBJ2-5; D perhaps matches TRBD2 (5 bases). V dropped 1 base and J dropped 5 bases, with 15 bases sitting between them. Germline V gene data show CDR1 as SGHNT and CDR2 as YYREEE (reference sequence). The CDR3 is 15 amino acids. CDR3 loop: CASSLISSSLETQYF. The CDR3 DNA is TGTGCCAGCAGCTTGATTTCTAGCTCCCTTGAGACCCAGTACTTC.

This clone was found a few times. V is TRBV7-3 and J is TRBJ2-3; no clear D gene. The CDR3 totals 14 residues. CDR1 SGHTA and CDR2 FQGTGA come from the germline V gene. V shed 3 bases and J shed 6 bases, with 13 bases lying between them. The CDR3 here is CASSFPGSSDTQYF. The CDR3 DNA is TGTGCCAGCAGCTTCCCCGGTTCGTCGGATACGCAGTATTTT.

This chain connects TRBV12-5 to TRBJ2-5, with a weak D call TRBD1 (6 bases). The CDR3 covers 14 residues. Trimming pared 0 bases from V and 4 bases from J, leaving 9 bases between. The germline gives CDR1 LGHNT, CDR2 FRNRAP. The CDR3 DNA is TGTGCTAGTGGTTTGGTAACAGGGAGAGAGACCCAGTACTTC. This sequence encodes CASGLVTGRETQYF.

This chain uses TRBV19 with TRBJ2-2; 7 bases map to TRBD2. V trimming: 4 bases; J trimming: 1 base; junction bases outside the gene matches: 6. CDR3 length: 16 residues. CDR1 and CDR2 (germline): LNHDA, SQIVND (reference sequence). The CDR3 region has the DNA TGTGCCAGTAGTACTCGGGCTAGCGGGAACACCGGGGAGCTGTTTTTT. Residues: CASSTRASGNTGELFF.

The CDR3: CASSPLGGSGNTIYF. In nucleotides, the CDR3 is TGTGCCAGCAGTCCATTAGGAGGCTCTGGAAACACCATATATTTT. This sequence joins TRBV27 and TRBJ1-3, with D unresolved. This CDR3 contains 15 residues. The germline V gene encodes CDR1 MNHEY and CDR2 SMNVEV (reference sequence). The germline V and J ends were trimmed by 5 bases and 0 bases, with 11 bases remaining between them.

This chain links TRBV7-9 with TRBJ1-2, with TRBD1 matching 7 bases. V gave up 5 bases and J gave up 2 bases; unmatched junction bases: 8. Germline loops: CDR1 SEHNR, CDR2 FQNEAQ (reference sequence). The CDR3 consists of 15 residues. In DNA, the CDR3 is TGTGCCAGCAGCACCCAGGGACAGCAAAACTATGGCTACACCTTC. It encodes CASSTQGQQNYGYTF.

The gene calls are TRBV28 and TRBJ2-1; 7 positions match TRBD2. CDR3 size: 15 residues. Germline CDR1 and CDR2: MDHEN and SYDVKM. The V segment lost 3 bases and the J segment 4 bases; nucleotides outside the gene matches: 6. As DNA, the CDR3 is TGTGCCAGCAGTTTGGGCGGGAGCTCTTACAATGAGCAGTTCTTC. This translates into CASSLGGSSYNEQFF.

V is TRBV5-1 and J is TRBJ1-4; 8 nucleotides line up with TRBD1. The CDR3 is 16 residues long. V shed 2 bases and J 8 bases; nucleotides not matched to a gene: 11. The germline V gene encodes CDR1 SGHRS and CDR2 YFSETQ. The CDR3 is CASSFYPDRGGEKLFF. The CDR3 DNA reads TGCGCCAGCAGCTTCTACCCCGACAGGGGTGGCGAAAAACTGTTTTTT.

The chain joins TRBV6-5 to TRBJ2-7; 10 bases align to TRBD1. V was clipped by 7 bases and J by 1 base; unmatched bases: 7. The CDR3 spans 15 residues. Germline V lookup: CDR1 MNHEY, CDR2 SVGAGI. CDR3 amino acids: CASTTGTGASYEQYF. The CDR3 DNA reads TGTGCCAGCACCACCGGGACAGGGGCATCCTACGAGCAGTACTTC.

The chain joins TRBV2 to TRBJ2-6; 12 bases align to TRBD1. Germline CDR1 and CDR2: SNHLY and FYNNEI. The CDR3 covers 19 residues. The ends lost 6 bases at V and 4 bases at J; junction bases unmatched: 13. The CDR3 DNA reads TGTGCCAGCAGGCCCCTCCCCGGGACAGGGGGCCGGGGGGCCAACGTCCTGACTTTC. Its protein product is CASRPLPGTGGRGANVLTF.

This clone was seen just once. V is TRBV5-1 and J is TRBJ2-5; the D is unclear. Germline V gene sequence: CDR1 SGHRS, CDR2 YFSETQ. The CDR3 covers 13 residues. Trimming cost V 0 bases and J 4 bases, with 7 bases left between them. The CDR3 nucleotides read TGCGCCAGCAGCTTGGGACAACGAGAGACCCAGTACTTC. Its translation: CASSLGQRETQYF.

The gene calls are TRBV18 and TRBJ2-7; D remains unclear. V dropped 0 bases and J dropped 3 bases, with 6 bases sitting between them. CDR1 and CDR2 from the germline V gene are KGHSH and LQKENI. The CDR3 spans 13 residues. The CDR3: CASSPPTSYEQYF. The DNA for the CDR3 is TGTGCCAGCTCACCACCGACAAGCTACGAGCAGTACTTC.

This clone appeared once. J is TRBJ2-7 and V is TRBV7-9; 11 bases align to TRBD1. The CDR3 totals 16 residues. Losses at the gene ends were 5 bases for V and 5 bases for J; bases not matched to a gene: 11. Germline V gene lookup returns CDR1 SEHNR and CDR2 FQNEAQ (reference sequence). The CDR3 is CASSMPRTGGLHEQYF. CDR3 sequence (DNA): TGTGCCAGCAGCATGCCTAGGACAGGGGGCTTACACGAGCAGTACTTC. Full variable domain (missing parts from reference TRBV7-9 and TRBJ2-7): DTGVSQNPRHKITKRGQNVTFRCDPISEHNRLYWYRQTLGQGPEFLTYFQNEAQLEKSRLLSDRFSAERPKGSFSTLEIQRTEQGDSAMYLCASSMPRTGGLHEQYFGPGTRLTVT.

The chain employs TRBV6-1 and TRBJ2-3, with D possibly being TRBD2 (6 bases). Germline V gene sequence: CDR1 MNHNS, CDR2 SASEGT. The V gene lost 2 bases and the J gene lost 5 bases, with 8 bases spanning the gap. This CDR3 contains 13 residues. CDR3 sequence reads: CASSEFGGDTQYF. The CDR3 DNA is TGTGCCAGCAGTGAATTCGGGGGAGATACGCAGTATTTT.

This chain connects TRBV10-1 to TRBJ2-3, with a possible D match to TRBD1 (5 bases). The V gene lost 6 bases and the J gene lost 2 bases, with 9 bases spanning the gap. CDR1 is WNHNN, CDR2 SYGVQD, per germline (reference sequence). The CDR3 length is 13 residues. The CDR3 DNA is TGCGCCAGCAGCCAGGGAAACACAGATACGCAGTATTTT. Its translation: CASSQGNTDTQYF.

For the CDR3, the DNA is TGTGCCACCGCCGATCGGAGGGATACGCAGTATTTT. Protein product: CATADRRDTQYF. The gene calls are TRBV15 and TRBJ2-3; D might be TRBD2 (5 bases). Germline assignment: CDR1 LNHNV and CDR2 YYDKDF (reference sequence). The CDR3 has 12 residues. V lost 8 bases and J lost 6, with 12 bases in between.

V usage is TRBV19 and J usage is TRBJ2-6; D ambiguous. V dropped 1 base and J dropped 0 bases, with 16 bases sitting between them. The germline V gene has CDR1 LNHDA and CDR2 SQIVND (reference sequence). This CDR3 contains 19 residues. DNA for the CDR3: TGTGCCAGTAGTATAGTTCCAGGTATTATCAGCTCTGGGGCCAACGTCCTGACTTTC. This translates into CASSIVPGIISSGANVLTF.

This clone turned up a few times. The chain links TRBV6-5 to TRBJ2-7; D possibly corresponds to TRBD1 (6 bases). CDR1 MNHEY and CDR2 SVGAGI come from the germline V gene. Trimming took 5 bases from V and 0 from J, leaving 11 bases between them. The CDR3 runs 14 residues. CDR3 sequence: CASSPWDTSYEQYF. Here the CDR3 DNA reads TGTGCCAGCAGTCCTTGGGACACCTCCTACGAGCAGTACTTC.

Concerning this clone: The same CDR3 also results from other DNA sequences found in this sample. The DNA of the CDR3 is TGTGCCAGCAGCCCAAACCGGGACAGCTACGAGCAGTACTTC. Translated: CASSPNRDSYEQYF. The genes are TRBV27 and TRBJ2-7; 7 bases are a match to TRBD1. J gave up 3 bases and V 6 bases, and 8 bases lay outside the gene matches. Per germline, CDR1 MNHEY and CDR2 SMNVEV (reference sequence). The CDR3 totals 14 residues.